Reported below is one T cell receptor (beta chain). The assay was immunoSEQ multiplex PCR, and TCRdb's table has in-frame clones only and misses some. The top ten clones hold around 16% of a sample with some 200,000 clones, 78% of them seen once. These data come from a study of blood T cell repertoires in COVID-19. Study context: PBMCs, B-cell-depleted T cells, or T cells were the source of the cDNA or gDNA that made up the material.

Per the germline V gene, CDR1 is SQVTM and CDR2 is ANQGSEA. CDR3 length: 14 amino acids. Trimming pared 0 bases from V and 6 bases from J, leaving 14 bases between. Participant age was 18 to 89 years, and participants resided in fewer than 25 US areas. Clinical history reported by participants formed the basis on which cohorts were assigned. Recovered status in Cohort 3 required two negative PCRs, clearance, or symptom resolution. The origin of this receptor is a woman between 50 and 59 years old who had recovered from COVID-19. The chain combines TRBV29-1 with TRBJ1-2; unclear D gene. Sequenced: PBMCs or T cells enriched from blood (not recorded which). CDR3 sequence (DNA): TGCAGCGTTGAAGAGAACAGCCGACGTAATGGCTACACCTTC. It translates to CSVEENSRRNGYTF.